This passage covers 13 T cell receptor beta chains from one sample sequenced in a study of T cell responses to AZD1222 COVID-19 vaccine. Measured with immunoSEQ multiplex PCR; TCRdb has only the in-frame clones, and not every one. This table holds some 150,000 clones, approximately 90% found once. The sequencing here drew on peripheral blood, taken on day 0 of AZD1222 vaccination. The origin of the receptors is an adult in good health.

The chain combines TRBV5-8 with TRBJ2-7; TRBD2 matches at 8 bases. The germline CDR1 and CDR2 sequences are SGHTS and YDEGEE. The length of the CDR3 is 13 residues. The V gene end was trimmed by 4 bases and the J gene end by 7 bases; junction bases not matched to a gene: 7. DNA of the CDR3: TGTGCCAGCAGCCCCTTCGCGGGAGGTGAGCAGTACTTC. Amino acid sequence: CASSPFAGGEQYF.

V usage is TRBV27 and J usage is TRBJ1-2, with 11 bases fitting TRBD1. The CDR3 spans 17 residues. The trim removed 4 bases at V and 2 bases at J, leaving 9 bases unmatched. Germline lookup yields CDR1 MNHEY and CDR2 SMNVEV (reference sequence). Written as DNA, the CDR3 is TGTGCCAGCAGTTCTCTGGACAGGGGGCGCCGGAACTATGGCTACACCTTC. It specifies CASSSLDRGRRNYGYTF.

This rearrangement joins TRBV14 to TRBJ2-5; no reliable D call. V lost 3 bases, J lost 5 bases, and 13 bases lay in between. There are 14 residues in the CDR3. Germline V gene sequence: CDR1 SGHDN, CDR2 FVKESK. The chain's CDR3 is CASSQPPDPETQYF. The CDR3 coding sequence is TGTGCCAGCAGCCAGCCCCCAGATCCGGAGACCCAGTACTTC.

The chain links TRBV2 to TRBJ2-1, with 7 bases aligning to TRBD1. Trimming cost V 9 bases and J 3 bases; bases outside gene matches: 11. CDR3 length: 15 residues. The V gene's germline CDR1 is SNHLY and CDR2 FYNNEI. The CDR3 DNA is TGTGCCAGAAAGCGAGCGCCAGGGGGCTACAATGAGCAGTTCTTC. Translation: CARKRAPGGYNEQFF. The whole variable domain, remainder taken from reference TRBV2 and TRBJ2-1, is EPEVTQTPSHQVTQMGQEVILRCVPISNHLYFYWYRQILGQKVEFLVSFYNNEISEKSEIFDDQFSVERPDGSNFTLKIRSTKLEDSAMYFCARKRAPGGYNEQFFGPGTRLTVL.

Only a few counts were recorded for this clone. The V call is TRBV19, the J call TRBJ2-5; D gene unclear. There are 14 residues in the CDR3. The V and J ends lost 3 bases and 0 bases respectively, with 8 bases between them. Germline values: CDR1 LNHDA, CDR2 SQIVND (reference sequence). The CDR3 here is CASSIRAYQETQYF. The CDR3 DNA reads TGTGCCAGTAGTATTCGAGCGTACCAAGAGACCCAGTACTTC. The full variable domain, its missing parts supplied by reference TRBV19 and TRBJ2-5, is DGGITQSPKYLFRKEGQNVTLSCEQNLNHDAMYWYRQDPGQGLRLIYYSQIVNDFQKGDIAEGYSVSREKKESFPLTVTSAQKNPTAFYLCASSIRAYQETQYFGPGTRLLVL.

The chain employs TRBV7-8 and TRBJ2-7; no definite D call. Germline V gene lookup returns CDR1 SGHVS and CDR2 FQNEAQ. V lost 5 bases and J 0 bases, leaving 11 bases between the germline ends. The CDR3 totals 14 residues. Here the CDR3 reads CASSAGSSSYEQYF. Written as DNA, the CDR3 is TGTGCCAGCAGCGCTGGGTCAAGCTCCTACGAGCAGTACTTC.

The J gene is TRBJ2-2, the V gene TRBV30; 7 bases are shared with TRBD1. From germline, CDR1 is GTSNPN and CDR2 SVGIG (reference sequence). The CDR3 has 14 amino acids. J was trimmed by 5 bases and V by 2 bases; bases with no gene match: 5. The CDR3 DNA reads TGTGCCTGGAGTAAGGGGGCGAGAACCGGGGAGCTGTTTTTT. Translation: CAWSKGARTGELFF.

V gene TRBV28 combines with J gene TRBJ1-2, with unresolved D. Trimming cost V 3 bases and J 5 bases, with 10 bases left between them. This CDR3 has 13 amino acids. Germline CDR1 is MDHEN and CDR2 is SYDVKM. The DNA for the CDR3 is TGTGCCAGCAGTTTTCTCAGCGAGTATGGCTACACCTTC. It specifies CASSFLSEYGYTF.

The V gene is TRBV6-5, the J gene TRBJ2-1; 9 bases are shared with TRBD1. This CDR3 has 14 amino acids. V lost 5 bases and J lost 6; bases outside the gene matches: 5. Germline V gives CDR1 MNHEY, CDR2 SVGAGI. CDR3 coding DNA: TGTGCCAGCAGTCACAGGGGGCTCCGCAATGAGCAGTTCTTC. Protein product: CASSHRGLRNEQFF.

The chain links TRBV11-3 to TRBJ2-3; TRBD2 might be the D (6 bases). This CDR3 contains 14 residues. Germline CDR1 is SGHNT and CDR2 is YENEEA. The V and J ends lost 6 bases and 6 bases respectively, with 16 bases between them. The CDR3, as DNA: TGTGCCAGCAGTCGCGGAGGGCCCCCCGATACGCAGTATTTT. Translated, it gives CASSRGGPPDTQYF.

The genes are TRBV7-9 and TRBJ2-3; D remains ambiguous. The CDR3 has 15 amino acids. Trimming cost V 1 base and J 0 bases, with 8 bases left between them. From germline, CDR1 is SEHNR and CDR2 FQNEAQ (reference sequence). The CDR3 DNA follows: TGTGCCAGCAGCTTAGACAGAATTAGCACAGATACGCAGTATTTT. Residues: CASSLDRISTDTQYF.

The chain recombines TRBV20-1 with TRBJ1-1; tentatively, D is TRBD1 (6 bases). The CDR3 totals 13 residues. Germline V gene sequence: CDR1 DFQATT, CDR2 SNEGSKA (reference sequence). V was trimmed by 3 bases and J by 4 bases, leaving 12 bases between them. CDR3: CSASRKQGTEAFF. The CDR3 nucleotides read TGCAGTGCTAGTAGGAAACAGGGCACTGAAGCTTTCTTT.

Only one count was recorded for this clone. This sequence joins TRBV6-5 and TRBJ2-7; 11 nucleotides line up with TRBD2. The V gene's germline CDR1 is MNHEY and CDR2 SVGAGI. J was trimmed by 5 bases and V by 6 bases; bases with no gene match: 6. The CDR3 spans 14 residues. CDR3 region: CASRNVAGGNEQYF. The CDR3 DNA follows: TGTGCCAGCAGGAATGTAGCGGGAGGGAACGAGCAGTACTTC.